This TCR beta chain was identified during a study of T-cell reconstitution after alpha-beta-depleted transplantation in children. Germline V lookup: CDR1 LGHNA, CDR2 YSLEER. V lost 5 bases and J lost 0, with 12 bases in between. The CDR3 runs 15 residues. Unique molecular identifiers were built into the TCRbeta library. MiXCR, run by TCRdb on the PCR reads, gives a single entry per CDR3 protein. The sample shows over 550,000 distinct CDR3 sequences, roughly 10% of them seen only once. V usage is TRBV4-3 and J usage is TRBJ2-3, with D perhaps TRBD1 (6 bases). The sequence came from a human donor who donated a stem cell graft to a child with acute myeloid leukemia. Sequenced here: PBMCs from the stem cell graft donor, sampled from the stem cell graft. CDR3 DNA: TGCGCCAGCAGCAGTGTCAGGGGTAGCACAGATACGCAGTATTTT. Translation gives CASSSVRGSTDTQYF.